Listed below are T cell receptor beta chains from one sample, sequenced in a study of Graves' ophthalmopathy and Graves' hyperthyroidism. TCRdb processed the multiplex PCR reads anew with MiXCR; each CDR3 protein has one entry. The sample includes roughly 1.1 million distinct CDR3 sequences, 36% of them seen just once. The sequenced material came from peripheral blood or thyroid tissue (not recorded which). Receptors were obtained from an adult man with Graves' hyperthyroidism. Each CDR3 is given without its conserved first and last residue. The size field is filled for only some rows; it gives once, few, many or a size class.

CDR3 protein: ARLGQGIQETQY
J gene: TRBJ2-5
V gene: TRBV9
clone size: NA

CDR3 protein: ASSHGGQGAIGELF
J gene: TRBJ2-2
V gene: TRBV7-2
clone size: many

CDR3 protein: SASSAGRNSGNTIY
J gene: TRBJ1-3
V gene: TRBV20-1
clone size: many

CDR3 protein: ASSLVGTGVRGANVLT
J gene: TRBJ2-6
V gene: TRBV27
clone size: few

CDR3 protein: ATGRTGDRSNQPQH
J gene: TRBJ1-5
V gene: TRBV10-3
clone size: NA

CDR3 protein: ASTRGMGNQPQH
J gene: TRBJ1-5
V gene: TRBV19
clone size: many

CDR3 protein: SADRGDEQY
J gene: TRBJ2-7
V gene: TRBV29-1
clone size: few

CDR3 protein: SVVLRRETQY
J gene: TRBJ2-5
V gene: TRBV29-1
clone size: few

CDR3 protein: SVGRRGGTEAF
J gene: TRBJ1-1
V gene: TRBV29-1
clone size: many

CDR3 protein: ASSLVGLAIY
J gene: TRBJ1-3
V gene: TRBV7-2
clone size: once

CDR3 protein: ASSFSWGRNTETF
J gene: TRBJ1-1
V gene: TRBV7-8
clone size: NA

CDR3 protein: ATSKGGGETQY
J gene: TRBJ2-5
V gene: TRBV15
clone size: many

CDR3 protein: ASSIYLCSVALGEKLF
J gene: TRBJ1-4
V gene: TRBV11-2
clone size: NA

CDR3 protein: ASRMPTGEHQPQH
J gene: TRBJ1-5
V gene: TRBV6-6
clone size: many

CDR3 protein: ASSLGGQGAGEKLF
J gene: TRBJ1-4
V gene: TRBV7-8
clone size: many

CDR3 protein: ASGPPLPSGANVLT
J gene: TRBJ2-6
V gene: TRBV7-3
clone size: many

CDR3 protein: ASSLSDGGNTIY
J gene: TRBJ1-3
V gene: TRBV5-1
clone size: once

CDR3 protein: ASSLVGTGDNSPLH
J gene: TRBJ1-6
V gene: TRBV7-2
clone size: many

CDR3 protein: ASSTRPNTEAF
J gene: TRBJ1-1
V gene: TRBV9
clone size: many

CDR3 protein: SVVGRGQEENGYT
J gene: TRBJ1-2
V gene: TRBV29-1
clone size: NA

CDR3 protein: ASSLAGDLKETQY
J gene: TRBJ2-5
V gene: TRBV5-4
clone size: few